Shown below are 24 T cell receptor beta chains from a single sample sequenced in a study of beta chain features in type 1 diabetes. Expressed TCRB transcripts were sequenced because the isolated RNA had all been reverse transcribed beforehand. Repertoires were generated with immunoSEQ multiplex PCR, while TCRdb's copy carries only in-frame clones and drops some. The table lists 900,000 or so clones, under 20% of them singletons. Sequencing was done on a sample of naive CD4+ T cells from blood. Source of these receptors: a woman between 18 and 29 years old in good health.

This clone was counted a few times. In nucleotides, the CDR3 is TGTGCCAGCAGCCCGGGACTAGCGGGATTCGGGACTAGGCAGTATTTT. Translating it yields CASSPGLAGFGTRQYF. The genes are TRBV5-5 and TRBJ2-3; 13 bases agree with TRBD2. Germline loops: CDR1 SGHKS, CDR2 YYEKEE (reference sequence). With V trimmed by 4 bases and J by 11 bases, 13 bases remained unmatched. The CDR3 runs to 16 residues.

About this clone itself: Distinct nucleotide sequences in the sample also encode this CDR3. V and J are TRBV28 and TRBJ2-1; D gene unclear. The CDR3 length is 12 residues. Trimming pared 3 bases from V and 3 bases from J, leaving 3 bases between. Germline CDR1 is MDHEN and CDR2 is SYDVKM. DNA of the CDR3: TGTGCCAGCAGTTTCGGCTACAATGAGCAGTTCTTC. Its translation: CASSFGYNEQFF.

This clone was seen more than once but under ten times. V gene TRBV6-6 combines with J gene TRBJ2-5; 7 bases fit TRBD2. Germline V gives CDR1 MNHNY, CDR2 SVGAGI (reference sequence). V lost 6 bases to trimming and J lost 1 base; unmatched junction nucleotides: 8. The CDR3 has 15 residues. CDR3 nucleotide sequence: TGTGCCAGCAGCCGACCCTTAGCGGGCCAAGAGACCCAGTACTTC. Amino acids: CASSRPLAGQETQYF.

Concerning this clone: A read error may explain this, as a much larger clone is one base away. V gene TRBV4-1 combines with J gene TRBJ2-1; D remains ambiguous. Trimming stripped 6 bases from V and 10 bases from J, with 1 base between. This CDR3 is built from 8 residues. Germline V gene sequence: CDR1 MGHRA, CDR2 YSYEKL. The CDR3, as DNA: TGCGCCAGCAGGGAGCAGTTCTTC. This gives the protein CASREQFF.

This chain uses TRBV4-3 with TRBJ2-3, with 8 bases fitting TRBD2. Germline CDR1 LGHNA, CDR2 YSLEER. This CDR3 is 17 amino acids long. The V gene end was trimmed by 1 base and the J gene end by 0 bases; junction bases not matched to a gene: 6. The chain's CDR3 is CASSQGYSSGSTDTQYF. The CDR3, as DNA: TGCGCCAGCAGCCAAGGCTATTCTAGCGGGAGCACAGATACGCAGTATTTT.

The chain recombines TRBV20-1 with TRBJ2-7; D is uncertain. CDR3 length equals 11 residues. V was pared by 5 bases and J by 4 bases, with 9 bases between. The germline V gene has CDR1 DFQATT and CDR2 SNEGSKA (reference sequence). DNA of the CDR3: TGCAGTGCTGAAAAGTCGTACGAGCAGTACTTC. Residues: CSAEKSYEQYF.

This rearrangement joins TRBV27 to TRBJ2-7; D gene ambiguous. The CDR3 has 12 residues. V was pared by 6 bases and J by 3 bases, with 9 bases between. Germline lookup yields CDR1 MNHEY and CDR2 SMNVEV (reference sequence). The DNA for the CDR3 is TGTGCCAGCAGGGGTACGAGCTACGAGCAGTACTTC. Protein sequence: CASRGTSYEQYF.

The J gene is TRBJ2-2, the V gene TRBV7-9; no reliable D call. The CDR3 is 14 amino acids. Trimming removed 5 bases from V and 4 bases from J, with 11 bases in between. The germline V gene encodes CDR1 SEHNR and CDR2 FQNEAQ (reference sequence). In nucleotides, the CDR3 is TGTGCCAGCAGCCCCTCGGTGGCCACCGGGGAGCTGTTTTTT. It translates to CASSPSVATGELFF.

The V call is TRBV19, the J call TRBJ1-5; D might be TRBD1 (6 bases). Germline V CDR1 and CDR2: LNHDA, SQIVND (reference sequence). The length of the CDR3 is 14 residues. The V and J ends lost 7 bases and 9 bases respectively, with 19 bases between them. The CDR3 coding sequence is TGTGCCAGTAAAAAAGACAGGCTCTCGGCGCCCCAGCATTTT. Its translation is CASKKDRLSAPQHF. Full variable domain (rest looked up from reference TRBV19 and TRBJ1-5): DGGITQSPKYLFRKEGQNVTLSCEQNLNHDAMYWYRQDPGQGLRLIYYSQIVNDFQKGDIAEGYSVSREKKESFPLTVTSAQKNPTAFYLCASKKDRLSAPQHFGDGTRLSIL.

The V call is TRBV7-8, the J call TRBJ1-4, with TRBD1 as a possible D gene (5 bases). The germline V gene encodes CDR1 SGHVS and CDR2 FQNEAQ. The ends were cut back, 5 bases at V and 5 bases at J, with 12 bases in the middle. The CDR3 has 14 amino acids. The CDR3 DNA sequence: TGTGCCAGCAGCCCTCAGGGTGGGAATGAAAAACTGTTTTTT. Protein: CASSPQGGNEKLFF.

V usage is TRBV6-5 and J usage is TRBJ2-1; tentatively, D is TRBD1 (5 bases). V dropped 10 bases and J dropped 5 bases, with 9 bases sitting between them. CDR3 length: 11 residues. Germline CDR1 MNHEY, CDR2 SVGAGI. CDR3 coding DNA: TGTGCCACGCAGGGTAACAATGAGCAGTTCTTC. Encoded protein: CATQGNNEQFF.

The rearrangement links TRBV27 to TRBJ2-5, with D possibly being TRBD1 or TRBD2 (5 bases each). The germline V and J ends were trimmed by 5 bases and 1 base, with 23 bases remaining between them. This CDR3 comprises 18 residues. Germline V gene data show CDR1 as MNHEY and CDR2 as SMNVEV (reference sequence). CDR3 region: CASSPAPPRHGTQETQYF. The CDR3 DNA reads TGTGCCAGCAGTCCCGCACCCCCTAGGCACGGGACCCAAGAGACCCAGTACTTC.

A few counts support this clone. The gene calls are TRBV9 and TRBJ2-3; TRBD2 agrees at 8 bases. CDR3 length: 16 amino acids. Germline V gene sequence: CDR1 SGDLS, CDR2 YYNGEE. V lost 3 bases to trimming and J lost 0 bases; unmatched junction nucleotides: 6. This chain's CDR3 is CASSGASSGSTDTQYF. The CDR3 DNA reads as TGTGCCAGCAGCGGGGCCTCTAGCGGGAGCACAGATACGCAGTATTTT.

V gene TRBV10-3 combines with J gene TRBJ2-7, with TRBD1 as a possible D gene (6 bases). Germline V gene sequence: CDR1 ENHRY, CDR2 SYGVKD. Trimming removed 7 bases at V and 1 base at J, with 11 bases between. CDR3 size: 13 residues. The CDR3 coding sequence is TGTGCCATCACCGAGGGGGTATCCTACGAGCAGTACTTC. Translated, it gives CAITEGVSYEQYF.

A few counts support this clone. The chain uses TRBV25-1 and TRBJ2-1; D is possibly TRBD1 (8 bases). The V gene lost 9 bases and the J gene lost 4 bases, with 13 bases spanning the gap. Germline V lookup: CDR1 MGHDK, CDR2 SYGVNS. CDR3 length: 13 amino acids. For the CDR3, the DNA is TGTGCCAGTACAGGGGGGGCTTACAATGAGCAGTTCTTC. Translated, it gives CASTGGAYNEQFF.

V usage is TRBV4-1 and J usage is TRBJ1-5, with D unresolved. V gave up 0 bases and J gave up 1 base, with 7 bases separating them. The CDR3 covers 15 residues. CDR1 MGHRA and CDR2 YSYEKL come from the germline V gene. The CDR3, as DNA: TGCGCCAGCAGCCAAGAGACGGAGAGCAATCAGCCCCAGCATTTT. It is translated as CASSQETESNQPQHF.

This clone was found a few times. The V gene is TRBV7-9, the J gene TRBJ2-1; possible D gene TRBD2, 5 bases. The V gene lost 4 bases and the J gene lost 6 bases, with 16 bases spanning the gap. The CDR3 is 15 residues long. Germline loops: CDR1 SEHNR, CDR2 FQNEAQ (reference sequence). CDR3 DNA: TGTGCCAGCAGCTACCTCTCAGGCCGGGGCAATGAGCAGTTCTTC. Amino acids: CASSYLSGRGNEQFF.

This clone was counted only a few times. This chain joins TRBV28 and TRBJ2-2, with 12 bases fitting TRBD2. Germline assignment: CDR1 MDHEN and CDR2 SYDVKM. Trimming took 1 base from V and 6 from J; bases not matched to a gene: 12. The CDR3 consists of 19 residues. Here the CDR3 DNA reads TGTGCCAGCAGTTTATACCGATACAGACTAGCGGGAGATGCCGGGGAGCTGTTTTTT. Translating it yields CASSLYRYRLAGDAGELFF. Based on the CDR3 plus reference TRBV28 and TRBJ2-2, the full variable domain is DVKVTQSSRYLVKRTGEKVFLECVQDMDHENMFWYRQDPGLGLRLIYFSYDVKMKEKGDIPEGYSVSREKKERFSLILESASTNQTSMYLCASSLYRYRLAGDAGELFFGEGSRLTVL.

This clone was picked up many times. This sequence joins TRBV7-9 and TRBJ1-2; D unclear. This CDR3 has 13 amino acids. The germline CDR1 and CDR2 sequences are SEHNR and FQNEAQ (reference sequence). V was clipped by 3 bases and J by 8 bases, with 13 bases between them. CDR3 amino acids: CASSFTNLGGYTF. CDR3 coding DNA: TGTGCCAGCAGCTTCACCAATTTGGGGGGCTACACCTTC.

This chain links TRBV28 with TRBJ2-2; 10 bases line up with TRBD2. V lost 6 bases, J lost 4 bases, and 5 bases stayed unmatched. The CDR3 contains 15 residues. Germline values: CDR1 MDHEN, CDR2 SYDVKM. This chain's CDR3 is CASSLASGSTGELFF. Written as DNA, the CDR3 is TGTGCCAGCAGCCTGGCTAGCGGGAGCACCGGGGAGCTGTTTTTT. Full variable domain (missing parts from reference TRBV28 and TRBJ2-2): DVKVTQSSRYLVKRTGEKVFLECVQDMDHENMFWYRQDPGLGLRLIYFSYDVKMKEKGDIPEGYSVSREKKERFSLILESASTNQTSMYLCASSLASGSTGELFFGEGSRLTVL.

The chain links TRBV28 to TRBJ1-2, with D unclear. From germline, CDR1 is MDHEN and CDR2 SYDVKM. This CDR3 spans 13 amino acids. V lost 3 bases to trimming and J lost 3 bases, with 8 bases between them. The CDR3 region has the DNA TGTGCCAGCAGTTTTCTAACAGACTATGGCTACACCTTC. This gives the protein CASSFLTDYGYTF.

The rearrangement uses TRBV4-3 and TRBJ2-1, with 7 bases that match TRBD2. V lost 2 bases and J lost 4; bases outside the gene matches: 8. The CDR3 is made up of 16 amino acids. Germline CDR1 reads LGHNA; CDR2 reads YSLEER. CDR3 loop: CASSQRLLAKYNEQFF. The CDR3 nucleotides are TGCGCCAGCAGCCAAAGATTACTAGCGAAATACAATGAGCAGTTCTTC.

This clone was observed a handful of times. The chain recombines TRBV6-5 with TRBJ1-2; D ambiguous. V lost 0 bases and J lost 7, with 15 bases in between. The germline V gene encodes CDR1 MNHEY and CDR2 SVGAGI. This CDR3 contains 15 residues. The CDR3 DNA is TGTGCCAGCAGTTACTCGGGCAAGCAGTACGCTGGCTACACCTTC. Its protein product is CASSYSGKQYAGYTF.

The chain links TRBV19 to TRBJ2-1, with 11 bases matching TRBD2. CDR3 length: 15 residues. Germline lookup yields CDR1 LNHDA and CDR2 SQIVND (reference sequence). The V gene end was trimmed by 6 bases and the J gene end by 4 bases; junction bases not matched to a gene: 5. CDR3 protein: CASSAGTSGYNEQFF. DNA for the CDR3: TGTGCCAGTAGCGCCGGGACTAGCGGTTACAATGAGCAGTTCTTC.